A selection of T cell receptor beta chains follows, all from one sample in a study of blood T cell repertoires in COVID-19. TCRdb's copy holds only in-frame clones and misses some; the assay was immunoSEQ multiplex PCR. The repertoire holds roughly 160,000 clones, with around nine tenths as singletons. Material for sequencing was peripheral blood. The source is a woman aged 80 or over with COVID-19, enrolled during active disease. Both conserved end residues are part of each CDR3. Fields, in order: J gene, D gene, V gene, clone size, CDR3 DNA, CDR3 protein. A D gene is named only where the DNA matches it firmly. For some rows the clone size is stated as once, few or many, or as a class when expanded; others skip it.

TRBJ2-5	TRBD1	TRBV5-1	-	TGCGCCAGCAGCCACCCGACAGGGAACCAAGAGACCCAGTACTTC	CASSHPTGNQETQYF
TRBJ1-5	TRBD1	TRBV5-6	once	TGTGCCAGCACCTCCGCAGGGGGCGGTCAGCCCCAGCATTTT	CASTSAGGGQPQHF
TRBJ2-1	-	TRBV6-5	-	TGTGCCAGCAGGGTGACAGCTTCCTACAATGAGCAGTTCTTC	CASRVTASYNEQFF
TRBJ1-2	TRBD1	TRBV19	-	TGTGCCAGCCGCGACAGGGGGTTCTATGGCTACACCTTC	CASRDRGFYGYTF
TRBJ1-5	TRBD1	TRBV5-8	-	TGTGCCAGCTCATCAGGGGGCGTTCAGCCCCAGCATTTT	CASSSGGVQPQHF
TRBJ2-2	-	TRBV6-5	-	TGTGCCAGCGAGACTAACTCGAACACCGGGGAGCTGTTTTTT	CASETNSNTGELFF
TRBJ2-2	TRBD2	TRBV9	-	TGTGCCAGCAGCGCACCCGGGACTAGCGCATCCGGGGAGCTGTTTTTT	CASSAPGTSASGELFF
TRBJ1-1	-	TRBV14	-	TGTGCCAGCAGCCAAGAAAGGCCCCCACGGAGGACTGAAGCTTTCTTT	CASSQERPPRRTEAFF
TRBJ2-7	-	TRBV4-3	-	TGCGCCAGCAGCCAAGACCCCTCCGGGACTCGGCAGCAGTACTTC	CASSQDPSGTRQQYF
TRBJ1-1	-	TRBV6-5	once	TGTGCCAGCAGTACGGTGAACACTGAAGCTTTCTTT	CASSTVNTEAFF
TRBJ2-5	TRBD1	TRBV24-1	-	TGTGCCACCAGTGTTTCTCCGGGACAGGGGTCAATAAATGTCGGGACCCAGTACTTC	CATSVSPGQGSINVGTQYF
TRBJ2-7	-	TRBV7-2	-	TGTGCCAGCAGCTTACGGGAGTCCTACGAGCAGTACTTC	CASSLRESYEQYF
TRBJ2-5	-	TRBV5-1	-	TGCGCCAGCATCCAAGGGGCCTCTGGTGAGACCCAGTACTTC	CASIQGASGETQYF
TRBJ2-1	-	TRBV21-1	-	TGTGCCAGCACCAGGAGGCTAGCGGGAGGGTACTCCTACAATGAGCAGTTCTTC	CASTRRLAGGYSYNEQFF
TRBJ1-2	-	TRBV5-8	-	TGTGCCAGCAGCGCGGGACGGAAGTATGGCTACACCTTC	CASSAGRKYGYTF
TRBJ2-3	TRBD2	TRBV7-6	-	TGTGCCAGCAGCCTAGGTTCTAGCGGACATAGCACAGATACGCAGTATTTT	CASSLGSSGHSTDTQYF
TRBJ1-1	TRBD1	TRBV11-2	-	TGTGCCAGCAGCTTAGGCCCTCAGGGGGCGGTCACTGAAGCTTTCTTT	CASSLGPQGAVTEAFF
TRBJ2-1	-	TRBV2	-	TGTGCCAGCAGGACAGGATCCTACAATGAGCAGTTCTTC	CASRTGSYNEQFF
TRBJ2-7	-	TRBV5-1	once	TGCGCCAGCAGCTTGGCCTTCGGGTCCAGCTCCTACGAGCAGTACTTC	CASSLAFGSSSYEQYF
TRBJ1-5	-	TRBV28	-	TGTGCCAGCAGTTCCACCGGGACATTATATAGCAATCAGCCCCAGCATTTT	CASSSTGTLYSNQPQHF
TRBJ2-7	TRBD2	TRBV4-3	-	TGCGCCAGCAGCCGGGCCGCGGGAGGTGGCTACGAGCAGTACTTC	CASSRAAGGGYEQYF
TRBJ1-2	-	TRBV4-1	-	TGCGCCAGCAGCCCTGAAACAGGGACCCATGGCTACACCTTC	CASSPETGTHGYTF
TRBJ1-2	TRBD1	TRBV5-1	-	TGCGCCAGCAGCAAAATTCCGGGACAGGGGGAAGAAGATGGCTACACCTTC	CASSKIPGQGEEDGYTF
TRBJ1-3	-	TRBV7-8	-	TGTGCCAGCAGCCCTCGGGACACCATATATTTT	CASSPRDTIYF
TRBJ1-2	TRBD1	TRBV7-2	-	TGTGCCAGCAGCACCGACAGGGCCGCTAACTATGGCTACACCTTC	CASSTDRAANYGYTF
TRBJ2-5	TRBD2	TRBV6-5	-	TGTGCCAGCAGCCCCAGCCGGGGGGAAGAGACCCAGTACTTC	CASSPSRGEETQYF
TRBJ2-1	TRBD2	TRBV13	-	TGTGCCAGCAGCTCGGTAGCGGGTCCCTACAATGAGCAGTTCTTC	CASSSVAGPYNEQFF
TRBJ2-3	TRBD2	TRBV5-3	-	TGTGCCAGAAGCTTCCCCGGACTAGCGGGACCGAAAGCTAGCACAGATACGCAGTATTTT	CARSFPGLAGPKASTDTQYF
TRBJ1-2	TRBD1	TRBV7-2	-	TGTGCCAGCAGCTTCTGGACAGGGGACTATGGCTACACCTTC	CASSFWTGDYGYTF